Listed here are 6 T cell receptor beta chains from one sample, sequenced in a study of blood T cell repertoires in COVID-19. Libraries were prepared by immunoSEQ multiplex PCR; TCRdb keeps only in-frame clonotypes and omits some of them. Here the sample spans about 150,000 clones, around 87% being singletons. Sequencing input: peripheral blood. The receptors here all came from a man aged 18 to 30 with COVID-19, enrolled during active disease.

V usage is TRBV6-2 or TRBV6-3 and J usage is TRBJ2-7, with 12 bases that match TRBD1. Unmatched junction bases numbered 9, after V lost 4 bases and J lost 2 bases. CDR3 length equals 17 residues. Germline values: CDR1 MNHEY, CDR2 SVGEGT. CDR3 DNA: TGTGCCAGCAGTTCTCCCTTGGGACAGGGGGCCGCCTACGAGCAGTACTTC. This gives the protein CASSSPLGQGAAYEQYF.

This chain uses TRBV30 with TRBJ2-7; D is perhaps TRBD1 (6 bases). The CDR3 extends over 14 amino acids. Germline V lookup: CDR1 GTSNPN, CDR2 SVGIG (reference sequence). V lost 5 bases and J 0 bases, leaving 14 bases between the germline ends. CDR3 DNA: TGTGCCTGGCGTCCCTTGGACAGCTCCTACGAGCAGTACTTC. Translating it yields CAWRPLDSSYEQYF.

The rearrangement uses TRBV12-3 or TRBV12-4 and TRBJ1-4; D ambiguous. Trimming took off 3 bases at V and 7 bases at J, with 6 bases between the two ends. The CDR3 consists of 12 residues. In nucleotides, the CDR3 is TGTGCCAGCAGTTTTGCCGGTGAAAAACTGTTTTTT. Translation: CASSFAGEKLFF.

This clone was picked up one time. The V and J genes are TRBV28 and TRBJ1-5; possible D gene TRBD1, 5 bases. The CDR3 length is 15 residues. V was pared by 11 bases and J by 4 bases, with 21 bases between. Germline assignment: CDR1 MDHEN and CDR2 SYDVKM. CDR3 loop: CAGGLRATTNQPQHF. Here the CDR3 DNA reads TGTGCCGGGGGGTTAAGGGCGACTACTAATCAGCCCCAGCATTTT.

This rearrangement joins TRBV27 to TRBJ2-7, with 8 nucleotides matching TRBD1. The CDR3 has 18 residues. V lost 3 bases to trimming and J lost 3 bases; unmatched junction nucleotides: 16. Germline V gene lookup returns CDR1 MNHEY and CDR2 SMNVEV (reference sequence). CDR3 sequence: CASSFSVGDRGVSYEQYF. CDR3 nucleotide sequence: TGTGCCAGCAGTTTTAGTGTAGGAGACAGGGGCGTTAGCTACGAGCAGTACTTC.

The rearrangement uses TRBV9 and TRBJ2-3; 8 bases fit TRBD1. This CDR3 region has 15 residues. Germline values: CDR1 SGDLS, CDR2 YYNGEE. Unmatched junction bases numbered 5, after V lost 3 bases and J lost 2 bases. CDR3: CASSAQGAYTDTQYF. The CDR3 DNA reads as TGTGCCAGCAGCGCCCAGGGGGCGTACACAGATACGCAGTATTTT.